This T cell receptor (beta chain) originates from a study of PD-L1 blockade in urothelial cancer. Whole-study context: Patients' atezolizumab regimen, 1,200 mg intravenously every 3 weeks, began in the mid-2010s. Males with bladder-origin urothelial cancer made up about 85% of the roughly 30 patients.

Concerning this clone: Its antigen is still unknown.

The study's findings and limits: Greater 3-week expansion of tumor-associated blood clones was recorded for durable-benefit patients.

The J segment lost 7 bases and the V segment lost 4 bases, leaving 5 bases of the junction unmatched. CDR3 length: 14 amino acids. The germline V gene encodes CDR1 SGHTA and CDR2 FQGNSA. The assay was immunoSEQ multiplex PCR, and TCRdb's table has in-frame clones only and misses some. The sample has roughly 32,000 clones, around 83% seen once. Urothelial carcinoma in patients was locally advanced or metastatic. This clonotype was sampled from a man between 60 and 75 years old with urothelial cancer. The sample in question was PBMCs, obtained around atezolizumab (anti-PD-L1) treatment. The chain employs TRBV7-2 and TRBJ2-5, with 11 bases matching TRBD1. CDR3 sequence reads: CASSSPGTGGTQYF. CDR3 DNA sequence: TGTGCCAGCAGCTCCCCCGGGACAGGGGGGACCCAGTACTTC.